Listed below are T cell receptor beta chains from one sample, sequenced in a study of CD8+ T cells in alopecia areata. Using immunoSEQ multiplex PCR, the repertoire was profiled, and TCRdb retains in-frame clones only, with some absent. The table lists 200,000 to 250,000 clones, approximately 61% of them singletons. Sequencing used CD4+ T cells sorted from blood, obtained at week 0. These receptors were obtained from a human donor with alopecia areata. Each CDR3 is given with its conserved first and last residue. D genes are given only for firm matches. Part of the rows lack a size; the others show once, few, many or a class for expanded clones.

D gene,J gene,clone size,V gene,CDR3 DNA,CDR3 protein
-,TRBJ2-7,-,TRBV27,TGTGCCAGCAGTTTCCGGGGCGAGCAGTACTTC,CASSFRGEQYF
-,TRBJ2-7,-,TRBV6-5,TGTGCCAGCAGTTCAACGTCCTACGAGCAGTACTTC,CASSSTSYEQYF
-,TRBJ1-2,few,TRBV30,TGTGCCTGGAGTGTAATCGGCCAGGTTGGTGGCTACACCTTC,CAWSVIGQVGGYTF
-,TRBJ1-2,once,TRBV28,TGTGCCAGCAGTCCCGTGGGTCAGCTCTATGGCTACACCTTC,CASSPVGQLYGYTF
-,TRBJ2-3,-,TRBV15,TGTGCCACCAGCAGAGGCCTAGAACAGGGTGCGGATTTT,CATSRGLEQGADF
-,TRBJ1-2,few,TRBV7-9,TGTGCCAGCAGCCCTAACGGGTATGGCTACACCTTC,CASSPNGYGYTF
TRBD2,TRBJ2-1,-,TRBV11-2,TGTGCCAGCAGCTTACTTGGGACTAGCGGTGAGCAGTTCTTC,CASSLLGTSGEQFF
TRBD1,TRBJ2-3,-,TRBV7-9,TGTGCCAGCAGCGGACAGGGGATGGGGACCACAGATACGCAGTATTTT,CASSGQGMGTTDTQYF
-,TRBJ2-3,-,TRBV30,TGTGCCTGGAGCCGTGGGACGGCGGTCAGAGGGCAGTATTTT,CAWSRGTAVRGQYF
TRBD1,TRBJ2-3,few,TRBV2,TGTGCCAGCAGTACGACAGGGGGCTGGGATACGCAGTATTTT,CASSTTGGWDTQYF
-,TRBJ1-1,-,TRBV5-6,TGTGCCAGCAGCTCGGGGTATAGGAACACTGAAGCTTTCTTT,CASSSGYRNTEAFF
TRBD2,TRBJ2-5,-,TRBV13,TGTGCCAGCAGCCCCCCCTGGGGTAGCGGGGGCCCTCGAGAGACCCAGTACTTC,CASSPPWGSGGPRETQYF
TRBD1,TRBJ2-1,-,TRBV29-1,TGCAGCGTTGTAAACAGGGGGATAACAGGTATCGATGAGCAGTTCTTC,CSVVNRGITGIDEQFF
-,TRBJ1-1,-,TRBV6-5,TGTGCCAGCGGCCGGGACGGTAACACTGAAGCTTTCTTT,CASGRDGNTEAFF
-,TRBJ2-7,-,TRBV9,TGTGCCAGCACCGCCGGGCCACTCGGCTCCTACGAGCAGTACTTC,CASTAGPLGSYEQYF
TRBD1,TRBJ2-3,-,TRBV30,TGTGCCTGGAGTGTATTGGACAGGGTCGGGGATACGCAGTATTTT,CAWSVLDRVGDTQYF
-,TRBJ2-2,few,TRBV7-6,TGTGCCAGCACCGCCCGCTTGCTACACGCGAACACCGGGGAGCTGTTTTTT,CASTARLLHANTGELFF
TRBD2,TRBJ2-5,few,TRBV4-1,TGCGCCAGCAGCCAAGTAGCGGGAACCCAAGAGACCCAGTACTTC,CASSQVAGTQETQYF
TRBD1,TRBJ1-1,few,TRBV5-1,TGCGCCAGCAGCTTGGGGCGACAGGGTCCAGCTTTCTTT,CASSLGRQGPAFF
TRBD1,TRBJ1-1,few,TRBV7-9,TGTGCCAGCAGCTTAGCAAAGGGGGCTGGCACTGAAGCTTTCTTT,CASSLAKGAGTEAFF
-,TRBJ2-5,once,TRBV5-4,TGTGCCAGCAGCCAAGATGGAGGGGGTGACTCCCGGCTGTACTTC,CASSQDGGGDSRLYF
-,TRBJ1-1,many,TRBV5-4,TGTGCCAGCAGCTACGGAAGCGAGACTGAAGCTTTCTTT,CASSYGSETEAFF
-,TRBJ1-2,-,TRBV6-5,TGTGCCAGCAGTTTGGCAGTTGATGGCTACACCTTC,CASSLAVDGYTF
-,TRBJ1-2,-,TRBV7-9,TGTGCCAGCAGCTCGAACTATGGCTACACCTTC,CASSSNYGYTF
-,TRBJ2-7,few,TRBV5-1,TGCGCCAGCAGCTTGCCGACCAAGGACGAGCAGTACTTC,CASSLPTKDEQYF
-,TRBJ1-2,-,TRBV29-1,TGCAGCGTTGAAAAGGGGACTGTGGCTGGCTACACCTTC,CSVEKGTVAGYTF
-,TRBJ2-1,-,TRBV2,TGTGCCAGCAGTAAGGGATTGGGCTCCTACAATGAGCAGTTCTTC,CASSKGLGSYNEQFF
TRBD1,TRBJ2-1,-,TRBV6-6,TGTGCCAGCAGCCCTGACAGGGACATCTACAATGAGCAGTTCTTC,CASSPDRDIYNEQFF
TRBD2,TRBJ2-3,-,TRBV29-1,TGCAGCGTCTATGCCGGGACTAGCGGGCAGAAGGATACGCAGTATTTT,CSVYAGTSGQKDTQYF